This T cell receptor (beta chain) was sequenced during a study of cytotoxic CD8 clonotypes in ibrutinib-treated CLL. Findings of the study overall: Starting clonality was above that of age-matched healthy donors and tracked circulating CD8+ T-cell counts. Clonality grew at ibrutinib response; at progression, it decreased back toward baseline.

Library input was about 2 micrograms of DNA from cryopreserved PBMCs. Using immunoSEQ multiplex PCR, the repertoire was profiled, and TCRdb retains in-frame clones only, with some absent. The sample includes about 300,000 clones, around 77% of them seen just once. Points on this clone: Antigen specificity is unknown.

The V gene's germline CDR1 is SGHTA and CDR2 FQGNSA. Trimming took 4 bases from V and 0 from J, leaving 13 bases between them. The CDR3 runs to 16 residues. The starting material was PBMCs, obtained at disease progression, from a patient treated with ibrutinib. This clonotype originated in a human donor with chronic lymphocytic leukemia. This rearrangement joins TRBV7-2 to TRBJ2-1; tentative D call: TRBD2 (6 bases). Here the CDR3 DNA reads TGTGCCAGCAGCTCATACGGGGGAAGCTCCTACAATGAGCAGTTCTTC. Its protein product is CASSSYGGSSYNEQFF.